The sequence of this TCR beta chain was determined in a study of a mutant IDH1 vaccine in newly diagnosed glioma. Study background: Among treated patients, around 62% were male and about 40% female, and mean age was approximately 40 years.

Sample time point: week 11, during vaccination. In the vaccine, a single dose held 300 ug of the mutant IDH1 20-mer peptide, along with topical imiquimod. As regards this clone: The antigen remains unidentified.

Sequenced by immunoSEQ multiplex PCR; TCRdb stores in-frame clones only, minus some. The sample holds about 110,000 clones, 90% seen once. The sample here was PBMCs, taken from a glioma patient whose treatment included an IDH1 peptide vaccine. This TCR derives from a woman between 50 and 59 years old with glioma.

Here the CDR3 DNA reads TGTGCCAGCAGCTTACAAGCTTACTATGGCTACACCTTC. Its protein is CASSLQAYYGYTF. The chain uses TRBV7-2 and TRBJ1-2; D is ambiguous. Trimming removed 2 bases at V and 3 bases at J, with 7 bases between. The CDR3 runs 13 residues. Germline values: CDR1 SGHTA, CDR2 FQGNSA.